The 31 T cell receptor beta chains reported below all come from one sample, sequenced in a study of blood T cell repertoires in COVID-19. Sequencing was performed with immunoSEQ multiplex PCR; in TCRdb, only in-frame clones are kept and a portion is missing. The top ten clones hold about 7.9% of a sample with some 31,000 clones, 78% of them seen once. The sequenced sample consisted of peripheral blood. The receptors originated from a woman aged 55-70 years with acute or convalescent COVID-19.

The chain joins TRBV7-2 to TRBJ2-3; TRBD2 might be the D (6 bases). The CDR3 has 15 residues. CDR1 SGHTA and CDR2 FQGNSA come from the germline V gene. Trimming pared 1 base from V and 1 base from J, leaving 9 bases between. In DNA, the CDR3 is TGTGCCAGCAGCTTAGTGGGCGGGGGCACAGATACGCAGTATTTT. Translating it yields CASSLVGGGTDTQYF.

A few counts support this clone. V gene TRBV28 combines with J gene TRBJ1-4; 8 nucleotides agree with TRBD1. Germline-derived CDR1 and CDR2 are MDHEN and SYDVKM. CDR3 length: 14 amino acids. Trimming at V came to 6 bases and at J to 8 bases, leaving 8 bases not matched to a gene. This chain's CDR3 is CASSPAGTGEKLFF. CDR3 DNA sequence: TGTGCCAGCAGCCCCGCCGGGACAGGCGAAAAACTGTTTTTT.

The V call is TRBV7-6, the J call TRBJ2-4; D perhaps matches TRBD2 (6 bases). CDR1 SGHVS and CDR2 FNYEAQ come from the germline V gene. This CDR3 has 16 amino acids. Trimming cost V 1 base and J 5 bases, with 15 bases left between them. CDR3 region: CASSLEVGGWENIQYF. The CDR3, as DNA: TGTGCCAGCAGCTTAGAGGTGGGAGGCTGGGAAAACATTCAGTACTTC.

This clone has just one count. This chain links TRBV19 with TRBJ1-5; D unresolved. The CDR3 contains 14 residues. CDR1 and CDR2 (germline): LNHDA, SQIVND (reference sequence). Trimming stripped 7 bases from V and 1 base from J, with 11 bases between. The DNA for the CDR3 is TGTGCCAGTATGGATGGGAGAAGCAATCAGCCCCAGCATTTT. This codes for CASMDGRSNQPQHF.

The chain is built from TRBV6-5 and TRBJ2-7; perhaps TRBD2 as D (6 bases). CDR3 length equals 13 residues. The V end was cut by 2 bases, the J end by 5 bases, with 10 bases between. From germline, CDR1 is MNHEY and CDR2 SVGAGI. CDR3 protein: CASSYGRENEQYF. The CDR3 DNA sequence: TGTGCCAGCAGTTACGGGCGGGAAAACGAGCAGTACTTC.

This clone was observed a handful of times. The rearrangement links TRBV12-3 or TRBV12-4 to TRBJ2-3, with TRBD2 as a possible D gene (5 bases). The CDR3 totals 13 residues. Trimming stripped 6 bases from V and 2 bases from J, with 9 bases between. In DNA, the CDR3 is TGTGCCAGCAGACTAGTTAACACAGATACGCAGTATTTT. Its protein product is CASRLVNTDTQYF.

V usage is TRBV12-5 and J usage is TRBJ2-5, with TRBD1 matching over 8 bases. Per germline, CDR1 LGHNT and CDR2 FRNRAP. With V trimmed by 7 bases and J by 4 bases, 8 bases remained unmatched. The CDR3 extends over 14 amino acids. The chain's CDR3 is CASAWTGTTETQYF. CDR3 nucleotides: TGTGCTAGTGCCTGGACAGGGACGACAGAGACCCAGTACTTC. The full variable domain, its missing parts supplied by reference TRBV12-5 and TRBJ2-5, is DARVTQTPRHKVTEMGQEVTMRCQPILGHNTVFWYRQTMMQGLELLAYFRNRAPLDDSGMPKDRFSAEMPDATLATLKIQPSEPRDSAVYFCASAWTGTTETQYFGPGTRLLVL.

This clone was observed a handful of times. The V call is TRBV28, the J call TRBJ2-7; TRBD1 agrees at 11 bases. Germline CDR1 MDHEN, CDR2 SYDVKM. There are 14 residues in the CDR3. The J segment lost 6 bases and the V segment lost 6 bases, leaving 7 bases of the junction unmatched. The CDR3 DNA reads TGTGCCAGCAGCATCGGACAGGGGGCGGGCGAGCAGTACTTC. Its translation: CASSIGQGAGEQYF.

This chain uses TRBV6-5 with TRBJ1-3; the D is unclear. Germline CDR1 and CDR2: MNHEY and SVGAGI. With 6 bases removed from V and 8 bases from J, the gap between germline ends came to 11 bases. CDR3 size: 12 residues. The CDR3 bases are TGTGCCAGCAGGATAGCCCGGGACACCATATATTTT. Residues: CASRIARDTIYF.

The chain combines TRBV4-2 with TRBJ1-5; no definite D call. The germline V gene encodes CDR1 LGHNA and CDR2 YNFKEQ. The CDR3 is 13 amino acids. V was clipped by 5 bases and J by 4 bases, with 9 bases between them. The CDR3 DNA is TGTGCCAGCAGCGAGGGTAGAAATCAGCCCCAGCATTTT. This encodes CASSEGRNQPQHF.

A few counts support this clone. The chain couples TRBV5-6 to TRBJ1-4; 8 bases fit TRBD1. The V gene's germline CDR1 is SGHDT and CDR2 YYEEEE. This CDR3 is built from 16 residues. The V segment lost 4 bases and the J segment 12 bases; nucleotides outside the gene matches: 17. The CDR3 nucleotides read TGTGCCAGCAGCCAAAACTCTCAAACAGGGGGGCTAGAACTGTTTTTT. Translation gives CASSQNSQTGGLELFF.

The chain is built from TRBV14 and TRBJ2-2; 11 nucleotides line up with TRBD2. This CDR3 region has 16 residues. Germline V gives CDR1 SGHDN, CDR2 FVKESK. Trimming at V came to 1 base and at J to 5 bases, leaving 3 bases not matched to a gene. The CDR3 spells CASSQGLAGQTGELFF. The CDR3 region has the DNA TGTGCCAGCAGCCAAGGACTAGCGGGGCAAACCGGGGAGCTGTTTTTT.

V gene TRBV6-5 combines with J gene TRBJ2-3, with TRBD2 identical over 12 bases. The CDR3 contains 15 residues. Germline CDR1 reads MNHEY; CDR2 reads SVGAGI. V lost 6 bases, J lost 0 bases, and 1 base stayed unmatched. The CDR3 DNA follows: TGTGCCAGCAGCGGACTAGCGGGGAGCACAGATACGCAGTATTTT. Protein product: CASSGLAGSTDTQYF.

This chain joins TRBV7-9 and TRBJ2-1; no firm D call. CDR3 length equals 14 residues. Per the germline V gene, CDR1 is SEHNR and CDR2 is FQNEAQ (reference sequence). The ends were cut back, 3 bases at V and 0 bases at J, with 6 bases in the middle. For the CDR3, the DNA is TGTGCCAGCAGCTTGTCCAGCTCCTACAATGAGCAGTTCTTC. This sequence encodes CASSLSSSYNEQFF.

This sequence joins TRBV3-1 (or the pseudogene TRBV3-2) and TRBJ2-1; 9 bases agree with TRBD1. Germline CDR1 reads LGHDT; CDR2 reads YNNKEL (reference sequence). The length of the CDR3 is 16 residues. V lost 0 bases, J lost 7 bases, and 7 bases stayed unmatched. In DNA form, the CDR3 reads TGTGCCAGCAGCCAAGATCACATAGGACAGGGGAATGAGCAGTTCTTC. Encoded protein: CASSQDHIGQGNEQFF.

V is TRBV5-1 and J is TRBJ1-2; D might be TRBD1 (5 bases). Looked up from germline, CDR1 is SGHRS and CDR2 is YFSETQ. CDR3 size: 13 residues. Trimming removed 4 bases at V and 0 bases at J, with 7 bases between. The CDR3 region has the DNA TGCGCCAGCAGCCCCAGGGCTAACTATGGCTACACCTTC. Encoded protein: CASSPRANYGYTF.

V is TRBV5-1 and J is TRBJ2-5; D may be TRBD2 (7 bases). The CDR3 extends over 15 amino acids. Trimming took 4 bases from V and 9 from J, leaving 22 bases between them. In germline, CDR1 is SGHRS, CDR2 YFSETQ. The CDR3 coding sequence is TGCGCCAGCAGCCCCTCCGCCGCGGGGGCCGTGCCCCAGTACTTC. Its protein product is CASSPSAAGAVPQYF. Using reference TRBV5-1 and TRBJ2-5 for the parts outside the CDR3, the full variable domain is KAGVTQTPRYLIKTRGQQVTLSCSPISGHRSVSWYQQTPGQGLQFLFEYFSETQRNKGNFPGRFSGRQFSNSRSEMNVSTLELGDSALYLCASSPSAAGAVPQYFGPGTRLLVL.

This clone appeared a single time. V and J are TRBV3-1 (or the pseudogene TRBV3-2) and TRBJ1-1; 8 bases agree with TRBD1. V dropped 0 bases and J dropped 2; count of bases not matched to a gene: 2. CDR1 and CDR2 from the germline V gene are LGHDT and YNNKEL (reference sequence). The CDR3 is made up of 15 amino acids. CDR3 bases: TGTGCCAGCAGCCAAGACAGGGGGCGAAACACTGAAGCTTTCTTT. As protein: CASSQDRGRNTEAFF.

The chain employs TRBV5-6 and TRBJ1-1; 8 bases fit TRBD1. V lost 7 bases and J lost 5; bases outside the gene matches: 10. The germline CDR1 and CDR2 sequences are SGHDT and YYEEEE. This CDR3 spans 14 amino acids. The CDR3 sequence: CASQRGTGGTEAFF. CDR3 sequence (DNA): TGTGCCAGCCAACGTGGAACAGGGGGAACTGAAGCTTTCTTT.

A few counts support this clone. One end of the junction varies from germline; a read error may be responsible. The J gene is TRBJ1-2, the V gene TRBV29-1; the D is unclear. The CDR3 has 14 residues. Germline CDR1 is SQVTM and CDR2 is ANQGSEA. The CDR3 DNA is TGCAGCGTTCAAGATAGAGCCTCTAACTATGGCTACACCTTC. The encoded protein is CSVQDRASNYGYTF.

The chain employs TRBV7-8 and TRBJ1-1; 7 bases are shared with TRBD1. The germline gives CDR1 SGHVS, CDR2 FQNEAQ. This CDR3 region has 16 residues. V lost 3 bases to trimming and J lost 4 bases; unmatched junction nucleotides: 11. The CDR3 DNA is TGTGCCAGCAGCTTTAGCCCCAGGGGGTCAAGCACTGAAGCTTTCTTT. It translates to CASSFSPRGSSTEAFF.

CDR3 residues: CASSLSRTVNTEAFF. CDR3 nucleotide sequence: TGCGCCAGCAGCTTGAGTAGGACAGTGAACACTGAAGCTTTCTTT. The V gene is TRBV5-1, the J gene TRBJ1-1, with D possibly TRBD1 on 6 matching bases. The CDR3 totals 15 residues. Germline lookup yields CDR1 SGHRS and CDR2 YFSETQ. Between the trimmed V and J ends, which lost 1 base and 0 bases, there was a span of 10 bases.

This chain joins TRBV5-1 and TRBJ1-5, with 7 bases lining up with TRBD1. Germline V gene lookup returns CDR1 SGHRS and CDR2 YFSETQ. With 4 bases clipped from V and 7 bases from J, the junction kept 14 bases outside the gene matches. This CDR3 contains 16 residues. DNA of the CDR3: TGCGCCAGCAGCAGATTTGACAGGGCCGTGGGGCAGCCCCAGCATTTT. As protein: CASSRFDRAVGQPQHF.

The chain is built from TRBV2 and TRBJ1-1; D is unclear. The CDR3 is made up of 14 amino acids. V was clipped by 4 bases and J by 1 base, with 10 bases between them. Germline CDR1 and CDR2: SNHLY and FYNNEI. The CDR3 spells CASSVFRENTEAFF. Here the CDR3 DNA reads TGTGCCAGCAGTGTATTTAGAGAGAACACTGAAGCTTTCTTT.

The chain carries TRBV9 and TRBJ1-1, with D perhaps matching TRBD1 (5 bases). The CDR3 extends over 14 amino acids. CDR1 is SGDLS, CDR2 YYNGEE, per germline. The V gene lost 3 bases and the J gene lost 1 base, with 10 bases spanning the gap. This CDR3 is CASSATDRNTEAFF. The CDR3 DNA sequence: TGTGCCAGCAGCGCAACTGACAGGAACACTGAAGCTTTCTTT.

The rearrangement links TRBV10-3 to TRBJ1-1, with 10 bases aligning to TRBD1. The CDR3 is 14 residues long. Germline values: CDR1 ENHRY, CDR2 SYGVKD. The trim removed 6 bases at V and 2 bases at J, leaving 3 bases unmatched. CDR3 protein: CAIRGTGDNTEAFF. The CDR3 bases are TGTGCCATCAGGGGGACAGGGGATAACACTGAAGCTTTCTTT.

This chain links TRBV6-6 with TRBJ1-6; the D is unclear. The germline V and J ends were trimmed by 9 bases and 2 bases, with 20 bases remaining between them. This CDR3 is built from 17 residues. In germline, CDR1 is MNHNY, CDR2 SVGAGI (reference sequence). The CDR3 here is CASSQEPLAAYNSPLHF. In nucleotides, the CDR3 is TGTGCCAGTAGTCAGGAACCCCTAGCCGCCTATAATTCACCCCTCCACTTT.

The chain is built from TRBV7-9 and TRBJ2-3; D unclear. This CDR3 comprises 13 residues. Deletions cut 7 bases from V and 6 bases from J, with 14 bases between. Germline values: CDR1 SEHNR, CDR2 FQNEAQ (reference sequence). This CDR3 reads CASIPAWSDTQYF. The CDR3 region has the DNA TGTGCCAGCATCCCCGCGTGGTCCGATACGCAGTATTTT.

The gene calls are TRBV20-1 and TRBJ1-1, with no clear D. V was pared by 7 bases and J by 6 bases, with 9 bases between. Germline CDR1 is DFQATT and CDR2 is SNEGSKA (reference sequence). The CDR3 length is 10 residues. CDR3 coding DNA: TGCAGTGTGCAGTCCGCTGAAGCTTTCTTT. Protein product: CSVQSAEAFF.

The chain couples TRBV5-1 to TRBJ2-4; 8 positions match TRBD2. V was pared by 4 bases and J by 3 bases, with 3 bases of the junction left unmatched. The CDR3 runs to 14 residues. Germline V gene lookup returns CDR1 SGHRS and CDR2 YFSETQ. CDR3 protein: CASSVGTSKNIQYF. The CDR3, as DNA: TGCGCCAGCAGCGTGGGGACTAGCAAAAACATTCAGTACTTC.

The chain has TRBV27 and TRBJ2-6; tentative D call: TRBD1 (5 bases). V lost 2 bases and J 0 bases, leaving 5 bases between the germline ends. In germline, CDR1 is MNHEY, CDR2 SMNVEV (reference sequence). The CDR3 spans 15 residues. This CDR3 is CASSLGHSGANVLTF. The CDR3 DNA reads as TGTGCCAGCAGTTTAGGACACTCTGGGGCCAACGTCCTGACTTTC.